The 21 T cell receptor beta chains given below trace back to one sample, sequenced in a study of blood T cells in healthy people across ages. Alongside a J-beta primer mix, a sample-barcoded 5' primer served in a second PCR lasting about 6 to 11 cycles. TCRdb independently ran MiXCR on the 5' RACE reads; one entry per CDR3 protein. The sample comprises about 690,000 distinct CDR3 sequences, around two fifths of which are singletons, and 25% to 35% rests with the top ten. The sample comprised blood. These receptors all come from an older man in good health.

The V gene is TRBV5-1, the J gene TRBJ2-2; D ambiguous. V lost 5 bases and J lost 0, with 17 bases in between. The CDR3 has 17 residues. From germline, CDR1 is SGHRS and CDR2 YFSETQ. The CDR3 protein is CASRITAVAANTGELFF. The CDR3 bases are TGCGCCAGCAGGATAACAGCCGTGGCTGCGAACACCGGGGAGCTGTTTTTT.

This chain connects TRBV24-1 to TRBJ2-7; D possibly corresponds to TRBD1 (5 bases). The J call may be faulty, since TRBJ2-5 better matches the DNA end. Germline V gene sequence: CDR1 KGHDR, CDR2 SFDVKD. This CDR3 has 15 amino acids. CDR3 nucleotide sequence: TGTGCCACCAGTGATTACAGGACACTCCAAGAGACCCAGTACTTC. This sequence encodes CATSDYRTLQETQYF.

The V and J genes are TRBV3-1 and TRBJ2-5; 8 nucleotides agree with TRBD2. This CDR3 has 14 amino acids. Per the germline V gene, CDR1 is LGHDT and CDR2 is YNNKEL (reference sequence). J gave up 5 bases and V 3 bases, and 5 bases lay outside the gene matches. The CDR3 DNA reads TGTGCCAGCAGCCACGGGACTAGGATGGAGACCCAGTACTTC. Its translation is CASSHGTRMETQYF.

Concerning this clonotype itself: At one end, the junction sequence differs from germline, possibly due to a read error. V and J are TRBV20-1 and TRBJ2-7, with D possibly being TRBD1 (5 bases). Germline values: CDR1 DFQATT, CDR2 SNEGSKA (reference sequence). CDR3 length: 13 residues. CDR3 amino acids: CSAEDSSSYGQYF. CDR3 coding DNA: TGCAGTGCTGAAGACAGTAGCTCCTACGGGCAGTACTTC.

The rearrangement joins TRBV5-5 to TRBJ2-1, with D perhaps assigned TRBD1 or TRBD2 (5 bases each). Germline-derived CDR1 and CDR2 are SGHKS and YYEKEE (reference sequence). The CDR3 spans 16 residues. Trimming shortened V by 4 bases and J by 5 bases, and 19 bases separated the two germline ends. The CDR3 is CASSPREGRQNNEQFF. In DNA, the CDR3 is TGTGCCAGCAGCCCGCGAGAGGGGCGGCAGAACAATGAGCAGTTCTTC.

This clonotype was seen many times. This chain uses TRBV4-1 with TRBJ1-5; perhaps TRBD1 as D (5 bases). Trimming pared 0 bases from V and 1 base from J, leaving 13 bases between. The V gene's germline CDR1 is MGHRA and CDR2 YSYEKL. The CDR3 runs 17 residues. CDR3 in DNA: TGCGCCAGCAGCCAAGATGGGACGGGGTTGAGCAATCAGCCCCAGCATTTT. Its protein product is CASSQDGTGLSNQPQHF.

This clonotype was counted between two and nine times. The V call is TRBV7-2, the J call TRBJ2-7; unclear D gene. Germline CDR1 and CDR2: SGHTA and FQGNSA. This CDR3 comprises 13 residues. V lost 5 bases and J lost 1, with 9 bases in between. CDR3 in amino acids: CASSRTVSYEQYF. The CDR3 region has the DNA TGTGCCAGCAGCCGGACCGTATCCTACGAGCAGTACTTC. Full variable domain (remainder filled in from reference TRBV7-2 and TRBJ2-7): GAGVSQSPSNKVTEKGKDVELRCDPISGHTALYWYRQSLGQGLEFLIYFQGNSAPDKSGLPSDRFSAERTGGSVSTLTIQRTQQEDSAVYLCASSRTVSYEQYFGPGTRLTVT.

The chain couples TRBV5-1 to TRBJ1-1; no clear D gene. CDR1 is SGHRS, CDR2 YFSETQ, per germline. This CDR3 has 13 amino acids. Between the trimmed V and J ends, which lost 0 bases and 3 bases, there was a span of 6 bases. The CDR3 loop is CASSLVGDTEAFF. The CDR3 DNA follows: TGCGCCAGCAGCTTGGTCGGGGACACTGAAGCTTTCTTT.

This clonotype was counted a few times. The chain carries TRBV20-1 and TRBJ2-7; 9 nucleotides agree with TRBD1. The germline V gene has CDR1 DFQATT and CDR2 SNEGSKA (reference sequence). The CDR3 has 14 residues. V gave up 6 bases and J gave up 2 bases; unmatched junction bases: 8. DNA for the CDR3: TGCAGTGCCTCGGACAGGGGCAAAACCTACGAGCAGTACTTC. It codes for CSASDRGKTYEQYF.

The chain has TRBV7-8 and TRBJ2-3, with D unclear. CDR1 SGHVS and CDR2 FQNEAQ come from the germline V gene. The CDR3 spans 14 residues. V was shortened by 4 bases and J by 7 bases, with 15 bases between the two germline ends. The CDR3 here is CASSSHAVGNTQYF. Written as DNA, the CDR3 is TGTGCCAGCAGCTCCCACGCCGTCGGCAATACGCAGTATTTT.

The chain is built from TRBV5-1 and TRBJ2-1; the D is unclear. This CDR3 has 13 residues. Germline lookup yields CDR1 SGHRS and CDR2 YFSETQ. Deletions cut 1 base from V and 7 bases from J, with 9 bases between. CDR3 bases: TGCGCCAGCAGCTTGACTACTGGAAATGAGCAGTTCTTC. It is translated as CASSLTTGNEQFF.

V usage is TRBV10-2 and J usage is TRBJ2-7; D possibly corresponds to TRBD2 (6 bases). The end of the DNA is better explained by TRBJ2-5, so the J call may be wrong. This CDR3 is 15 amino acids long. Germline V gene lookup returns CDR1 WSHSY and CDR2 SAAADI. The CDR3 is CASRSMGGEGKTQYF. The DNA of the CDR3 is TGCGCCAGCAGGTCTATGGGGGGTGAGGGGAAGACCCAGTACTTC.

This chain links TRBV18 with TRBJ2-6, with D possibly TRBD1 on 6 matching bases. The CDR3 has 19 residues. Trimming stripped 1 base from V and 0 bases from J, with 16 bases between. The germline V gene has CDR1 KGHSH and CDR2 LQKENI. The CDR3 DNA follows: TGTGCCAGCTCACCACGGGCAGGACAGAGTTACTCTGGGGCCAACGTCCTGACTTTC. Amino acid sequence: CASSPRAGQSYSGANVLTF.

The chain couples TRBV7-2 to TRBJ2-5, with TRBD2 matching over 15 bases. Germline CDR1 reads SGHTA; CDR2 reads FQGNSA. V dropped 4 bases and J dropped 11; count of bases not matched to a gene: 8. The CDR3 runs 15 residues. CDR3 bases: TGTGCCAGCAGCTCGGGACTAGCGGGGGGCAATGAGCAGTACTTC. This codes for CASSSGLAGGNEQYF.

CDR3 bases: TGCAGCGTTGCGCAAGGACAGACCACAGATACGCAGTATTTT. This codes for CSVAQGQTTDTQYF. This rearrangement joins TRBV29-1 to TRBJ2-3, with D perhaps TRBD1 (6 bases). Germline CDR1 and CDR2: SQVTM and ANQGSEA. CDR3 length: 14 amino acids. V lost 4 bases, J lost 2 bases, and 13 bases lay in between.

This chain uses TRBV20-1 with TRBJ2-1, with 10 bases matching TRBD2. In germline, CDR1 is DFQATT, CDR2 SNEGSKA (reference sequence). This CDR3 is 14 amino acids long. The V gene end was trimmed by 5 bases and the J gene end by 5 bases; junction bases not matched to a gene: 6. The CDR3 DNA sequence: TGCAGTGCTGGTACTAGCGGGGCAAACAATGAGCAGTTCTTC. This codes for CSAGTSGANNEQFF.

The genes are TRBV7-9 and TRBJ2-7, with unresolved D. The CDR3 has 14 residues. V was cut by 5 bases and J by 0 bases, with 11 bases left in between. CDR1 is SEHNR and CDR2 is FQNEAQ in the germline V gene (reference sequence). The CDR3 region is CASSTDPSSYEQYF. DNA of the CDR3: TGTGCCAGCAGCACAGATCCCAGCTCCTACGAGCAGTACTTC.

The chain uses TRBV7-9 and TRBJ2-4; D is possibly TRBD1 or TRBD2 (6 bases each). The DNA end is more similar to TRBJ2-7, so the J call may be wrong. Germline V gene sequence: CDR1 SEHNR, CDR2 FQNEAQ (reference sequence). CDR3 size: 13 residues. The CDR3 coding sequence is TGTGCCAGCTCCCGGGGGCAGGTTTTCGAGCAGTACTTC. It yields the protein CASSRGQVFEQYF.

This sequence joins TRBV20-1 and TRBJ2-7, with D perhaps matching TRBD2 (6 bases). Germline values: CDR1 DFQATT, CDR2 SNEGSKA (reference sequence). Trimming stripped 5 bases from V and 7 bases from J, with 15 bases between. This CDR3 contains 12 residues. The CDR3 region is CSAPGSNREQYF. CDR3 DNA sequence: TGCAGTGCTCCCGGGAGCAACCGGGAGCAGTACTTC.

The V gene is TRBV20-1, the J gene TRBJ2-5; D perhaps matches TRBD2 (5 bases). This CDR3 has 12 amino acids. CDR1 and CDR2 from the germline V gene are DFQATT and SNEGSKA (reference sequence). V was pared by 5 bases and J by 5 bases, with 12 bases between. The CDR3 coding sequence is TGCAGTGCTGACACTAGGAGGGAGACCCAGTACTTC. The encoded protein is CSADTRRETQYF.

The V and J genes are TRBV28 and TRBJ2-1; 7 bases agree with TRBD1. This CDR3 is 15 amino acids long. Germline values: CDR1 MDHEN, CDR2 SYDVKM. V shed 4 bases, J shed 7 bases, and the junction held 10 bases outside the gene matches. The CDR3 sequence: CASSSPTGFRNEQFF. The DNA of the CDR3 is TGTGCCAGCAGTTCCCCGACAGGGTTTCGGAATGAGCAGTTCTTC.